A single sample gave rise to the 11 T cell receptor beta chains below, sequenced in a study of regulatory T cells in long-lasting Graves disease. Time point denoted: persistent/refractory GD, antithyroid drugs over 5 years with positive TRAb. From RNA extracted from PBMCs, the TCR library was made. In building TCR beta libraries, iRepertoire HTBI primers were used together with Arm-PCR of CDR3 regions. Via MiXCR, TCRdb re-called the multiplex PCR reads, giving one row per CDR3 protein. The sample yields fewer than 400,000 distinct CDR3 sequences, about 20% seen once. The sample consisted of peripheral blood mononuclear cells (PBMCs), taken when the disease was refractory, from a patient treated with antithyroid drugs. Receptors were obtained from a female donor with Graves disease.

J is TRBJ1-4 and V is TRBV19, with D uncertain. The V end lost 6 bases, the J end lost 7 bases, and 9 bases lay between the germline ends. The CDR3 runs 12 residues. Germline values: CDR1 LNHDA, CDR2 SQIVND (reference sequence). The CDR3 DNA reads as TGTGCCAGTAGCAACCGGGGTGAAAAACTGTTTTTT. This encodes CASSNRGEKLFF.

This clonotype was seen at least ten times. V is TRBV29-1 and J is TRBJ2-5; no clear D. Trimming removed 1 base at V and 2 bases at J, with 8 bases between. Germline-derived CDR1 and CDR2 are SQVTM and ANQGSEA. This CDR3 region has 13 residues. The CDR3 coding sequence is TGCAGCGTTGAAGTTAACTCTCAAGAGACCCAGTACTTC. This sequence encodes CSVEVNSQETQYF. The whole variable domain, remainder taken from reference TRBV29-1 and TRBJ2-5, is SAVISQKPSRDICQRGTSLTIQCQVDSQVTMMFWYRQQPGQSLTLIATANQGSEATYESGFVIDKFPISRPNLTFSTLTVSNMSPEDSSIYLCSVEVNSQETQYFGPGTRLLVL.

This clonotype was found many times. The J gene is TRBJ1-1, the V gene TRBV11-1; D not resolved. Germline V gene data show CDR1 as SGHAT and CDR2 as FQDESV (reference sequence). Trimming left V 6 bases short and J 11 bases short, with 16 bases between. This CDR3 region has 12 residues. CDR3 DNA: TGTGCCAGCAGTCCCAGGACTGGCGTGGCTTTCTTT. Protein: CASSPRTGVAFF.

This clonotype was counted only a few times. The gene calls are TRBV7-9 and TRBJ1-1, with D maybe TRBD1 (5 bases). Between the trimmed V and J ends, which lost 7 bases and 6 bases, there was a span of 12 bases. Germline V lookup: CDR1 SEHNR, CDR2 FQNEAQ (reference sequence). CDR3 size: 12 residues. The CDR3, as DNA: TGTGCCAGCACCCATGGGGACGCTGAAGCTTTCTTT. Its protein is CASTHGDAEAFF. The full variable domain, completed using reference TRBV7-9 and TRBJ1-1, is DTGVSQNPRHKITKRGQNVTFRCDPISEHNRLYWYRQTLGQGPEFLTYFQNEAQLEKSRLLSDRFSAERPKGSFSTLEIQRTEQGDSAMYLCASTHGDAEAFFGQGTRLTVV.

This clonotype was picked up many times. The chain is built from TRBV7-3 and TRBJ1-2, with a tentative D call TRBD1 (6 bases). Trimming stripped 1 base from V and 4 bases from J, with 28 bases between. This CDR3 is built from 20 residues. Germline CDR1 is SGHTA and CDR2 is FQGTGA. As DNA, the CDR3 is TGTGCCAGCAGCTTAATTTCTTTGCGTCCTTATGGCAGGGGACCCTATGGCTACACCTTC. Translation: CASSLISLRPYGRGPYGYTF.

This clonotype was detected ten times or more. The chain is built from TRBV12-3 or TRBV12-4 and TRBJ1-1; 9 nucleotides agree with TRBD1. The CDR3 sequence is 16 residues long. With 0 bases clipped from V and 5 bases from J, the junction kept 7 bases outside the gene matches. The CDR3 reads CASSLAKTGGVTEAFF. Written as DNA, the CDR3 is TGTGCCAGCAGTTTAGCCAAGACAGGGGGGGTTACTGAAGCTTTCTTT.

Ten or more counts support this clonotype. The rearrangement links TRBV28 to TRBJ1-5; D is undetermined. The V end was cut by 7 bases, the J end by 5 bases, with 12 bases between. Germline assignment: CDR1 MDHEN and CDR2 SYDVKM. This CDR3 spans 13 amino acids. The CDR3 protein is CASKGGIDQPQHF. Written as DNA, the CDR3 is TGTGCCAGCAAGGGAGGAATTGATCAGCCCCAGCATTTT.

This clonotype showed up just a few times. The chain joins TRBV28 to TRBJ2-2; no clear D gene. There are 12 residues in the CDR3. V lost 4 bases to trimming and J lost 4 bases, with 4 bases between them. The germline gives CDR1 MDHEN, CDR2 SYDVKM. As DNA, the CDR3 is TGTGCCAGCAGTTGGATCACCGGGGAGCTGTTTTTT. Its translation is CASSWITGELFF.

The chain couples TRBV20-1 to TRBJ2-7, with unresolved D. There are 11 residues in the CDR3. The germline V gene has CDR1 DFQATT and CDR2 SNEGSKA (reference sequence). V dropped 3 bases and J dropped 4 bases, with 7 bases sitting between them. CDR3 nucleotides: TGCAGTGCTAGGGCCCTATACGAGCAGTACTTC. As protein: CSARALYEQYF.

The rearrangement uses TRBV4-1 and TRBJ1-2; D is unresolved. Trimming removed 3 bases from V and 0 bases from J, with 5 bases in between. This CDR3 region has 13 residues. Per germline, CDR1 MGHRA and CDR2 YSYEKL. The CDR3 region is CASSQRPNYGYTF. CDR3 DNA sequence: TGCGCCAGCAGCCAGAGGCCTAACTATGGCTACACCTTC.

There are many counts of this clonotype. V is TRBV2 and J is TRBJ2-7; D gene uncertain. The ends were cut back, 1 base at V and 5 bases at J, with 3 bases in the middle. The germline V gene encodes CDR1 SNHLY and CDR2 FYNNEI. The CDR3 contains 11 residues. The CDR3 DNA reads TGTGCCAGCAGTGAAGTCCACGAGCAGTACTTC. Translated: CASSEVHEQYF. Combining the CDR3 with reference TRBV2 and TRBJ2-7 gives the whole variable domain EPEVTQTPSHQVTQMGQEVILRCVPISNHLYFYWYRQILGQKVEFLVSFYNNEISEKSEIFDDQFSVERPDGSNFTLKIRSTKLEDSAMYFCASSEVHEQYFGPGTRLTVT.